The T cell receptor beta chain under discussion was sequenced for a study of T-cell reconstitution after alpha-beta-depleted transplantation in children. Unique molecular identifiers were incorporated when the TCRbeta library was constructed. Each CDR3 protein gets one entry after TCRdb re-called the PCR reads with MiXCR. Here the sample spans 200,000 to 300,000 distinct CDR3 sequences, 8.2% being singletons. Study results and caveats: Where alpha-beta T cells came from about two months after transplant was reportedly several hundred expanded graft clones. Newly produced T cells mostly accounted for T-cell counts and diversity one year post-transplant.

This clonotype appeared many times. No antigen is known for it. The source of this sequence is a male patient younger than 18 who had a stem cell transplant for acute lymphoblastic leukemia, so the T cells may come from the graft donor. This material consisted of PBMCs, mostly from graft donor cells, taken 180 days after TCRalphabeta/CD19-depleted stem cell transplant.

The CDR3 nucleotides are TGTGCCAGCAGCTCCAGATCCCTAGGGGCGAACACCGGGGAGCTGTTTTTT. It is translated as CASSSRSLGANTGELFF. The J gene is TRBJ2-2, the V gene TRBV11-1, with D possibly TRBD1 on 5 matching bases. The CDR3 is made up of 17 amino acids. The V gene lost 4 bases and the J gene lost 0 bases, with 15 bases spanning the gap. Per germline, CDR1 SGHAT and CDR2 FQDESV (reference sequence).